One sample yielded the 18 T cell receptor beta chains listed below, sequenced in a study of cytomegalovirus exposure and HLA in healthy donors (dated by TCRdb to the late 2010s). Receptor libraries were prepared by the immunoSEQ multiplex PCR assay. The multiplex PCR relied on a mix of 60 forward primers for TCR Vbeta segments and 13 reverse primers for TCR Jbeta segments. Sourced from immuneACCESS, this table was stored by TCRdb with only in-frame sequences that have V and J called. A share of the clones is absent; for the studies checked, an unresolved V gene accounts for under half, and the remainder has no known explanation. The sample table records about 140,000 clones; approximately 80% of these occur just once. The ten most abundant clones make up 4.9% of the sample. Sequenced material: PBMCs. These receptors all stem from a woman aged 45-65 years in good health and CMV-seronegative.

This clone was recorded once. The genes are TRBV27 and TRBJ1-2; a possible D gene is TRBD1 (6 bases). Between the trimmed V and J ends, which lost 5 bases and 4 bases, there was a span of 11 bases. The CDR3 has 13 amino acids. The germline CDR1 and CDR2 sequences are MNHEY and SMNVEV (reference sequence). This CDR3 reads CASSQGIAYGYTF. The CDR3 nucleotides are TGTGCCAGCAGTCAGGGGATCGCCTATGGCTACACCTTC.

CDR3 residues: CAANRGGWMNTEAFF. In DNA, the CDR3 is TGTGCCGCCAATAGGGGGGGCTGGATGAACACTGAAGCTTTCTTT. The genes are TRBV28 and TRBJ1-1; D perhaps matches TRBD1 (6 bases). Per the germline V gene, CDR1 is MDHEN and CDR2 is SYDVKM. Deletions cut 11 bases from V and 0 bases from J, with 19 bases between. The CDR3 consists of 15 residues.

The J gene is TRBJ2-7, the V gene TRBV7-9, with D tentatively TRBD2 (6 bases). CDR1 and CDR2 from the germline V gene are SEHNR and FQNEAQ (reference sequence). The CDR3 is 19 residues long. V was pared by 4 bases and J by 0 bases, with 25 bases between. Here the CDR3 DNA reads TGTGCCAGCAGCTCCGTCACCGGGACTGACGGACACTACTCCTACGAGCAGTACTTC. Translating it yields CASSSVTGTDGHYSYEQYF.

The chain couples TRBV7-9 to TRBJ2-1; 10 positions match TRBD2. The germline V gene has CDR1 SEHNR and CDR2 FQNEAQ (reference sequence). J gave up 1 base and V 1 base, and 4 bases lay outside the gene matches. This CDR3 spans 17 amino acids. CDR3 protein: CASSLVAGGSSYNEQFF. The CDR3 bases are TGTGCCAGCAGCTTAGTAGCGGGGGGTTCTTCCTACAATGAGCAGTTCTTC.

The chain combines TRBV9 with TRBJ2-3; D may be TRBD2 (6 bases). CDR1 SGDLS and CDR2 YYNGEE come from the germline V gene. CDR3 length equals 16 residues. The ends were cut back, 0 bases at V and 2 bases at J, with 13 bases in the middle. The chain's CDR3 is CASSVGGTVITDTQYF. CDR3 DNA: TGTGCCAGCAGCGTAGGCGGGACGGTCATCACAGATACGCAGTATTTT.

The V and J genes are TRBV29-1 and TRBJ1-1; 7 nucleotides line up with TRBD1. CDR1 is SQVTM, CDR2 ANQGSEA, per germline. The CDR3 sequence is 13 residues long. The ends lost 5 bases at V and 0 bases at J; junction bases unmatched: 3. The CDR3 bases are TGCAGCGTTTCGACAGGGATGAACACTGAAGCTTTCTTT. It codes for CSVSTGMNTEAFF. Together with reference TRBV29-1 and TRBJ1-1, the CDR3 gives the full variable domain: SAVISQKPSRDICQRGTSLTIQCQVDSQVTMMFWYRQQPGQSLTLIATANQGSEATYESGFVIDKFPISRPNLTFSTLTVSNMSPEDSSIYLCSVSTGMNTEAFFGQGTRLTVV.

This chain joins TRBV15 and TRBJ1-3; D remains ambiguous. V shed 0 bases and J shed 4 bases, with 10 bases lying between them. The CDR3 runs to 15 residues. Germline lookup yields CDR1 LNHNV and CDR2 YYDKDF (reference sequence). The CDR3 sequence: CATSRDGQRGNTIYF. As DNA, the CDR3 is TGTGCCACCAGCAGAGATGGGCAGCGGGGAAACACCATATATTTT.

CDR3 nucleotides: TGTGCCAGCAGTGATGGGGTCGGCGGGGGCTATGAGCAGTTCTTC. It codes for CASSDGVGGGYEQFF. The chain combines TRBV6-4 with TRBJ2-1, with D perhaps TRBD2 (7 bases). The length of the CDR3 is 15 residues. Per the germline V gene, CDR1 is MRHNA and CDR2 is SNTAGT. Trimming took 3 bases from V and 8 from J, leaving 17 bases between them.

V and J are TRBV7-2 and TRBJ2-1; TRBD2 agrees at 14 bases. With 5 bases clipped from V and 8 bases from J, the junction kept 8 bases outside the gene matches. Germline V gene lookup returns CDR1 SGHTA and CDR2 FQGNSA. CDR3 length: 16 amino acids. The CDR3 DNA sequence: TGTGCCAGCAGCCAGACTAGCGGGGGGGCCAGGGATGAGCAGTTCTTC. Encoded protein: CASSQTSGGARDEQFF.

V and J are TRBV28 and TRBJ1-1; a weak D match, TRBD1 (6 bases). Germline assignment: CDR1 MDHEN and CDR2 SYDVKM. This CDR3 spans 13 amino acids. V lost 5 bases and J 8 bases, leaving 15 bases between the germline ends. For the CDR3, the DNA is TGTGCCAGCAGTACCCCGGGACAACTGGAAGCTTTCTTT. Protein: CASSTPGQLEAFF.

V gene TRBV25-1 combines with J gene TRBJ2-1; possible D gene TRBD2, 6 bases. Germline CDR1 reads MGHDK; CDR2 reads SYGVNS. The CDR3 sequence is 15 residues long. Between the trimmed V and J ends, which lost 4 bases and 0 bases, there was a span of 10 bases. This CDR3 reads CASSAKDYSYNEQFF. In DNA form, the CDR3 reads TGTGCCAGCAGTGCGAAGGACTACTCCTACAATGAGCAGTTCTTC. Variable domain in full (rest from reference TRBV25-1 and TRBJ2-1): EADIYQTPRYLVIGTGKKITLECSQTMGHDKMYWYQQDPGMELHLIHYSYGVNSTEKGDLSSESTVSRIRTEHFPLTLESARPSHTSQYLCASSAKDYSYNEQFFGPGTRLTVL.

This chain uses TRBV6-5 with TRBJ2-5; TRBD2 aligns across 7 bases. V shed 6 bases, J shed 2 bases, and the junction held 6 bases outside the gene matches. This CDR3 comprises 14 residues. From germline, CDR1 is MNHEY and CDR2 SVGAGI. DNA of the CDR3: TGTGCCAGCAGAGGAATCGGGGGGCAAGAGACCCAGTACTTC. It yields the protein CASRGIGGQETQYF.

This chain connects TRBV6-1 to TRBJ2-3; perhaps TRBD2 as D (5 bases). Germline CDR1 MNHNS, CDR2 SASEGT. This CDR3 spans 16 amino acids. V dropped 1 base and J dropped 1 base, with 12 bases sitting between them. The CDR3 is CASSEGPGRGTDTQYF. The CDR3 bases are TGTGCCAGCAGTGAAGGTCCCGGGCGGGGCACAGATACGCAGTATTTT.

In its sample, this clone was seen once. The gene calls are TRBV10-3 and TRBJ2-2, with 10 positions matching TRBD2. This CDR3 contains 19 residues. Trimming took 2 bases from V and 1 from J; bases not matched to a gene: 10. Per germline, CDR1 ENHRY and CDR2 SYGVKD. CDR3 in amino acids: CAISEPGLAGAMNTGELFF. The CDR3 DNA follows: TGTGCCATCAGTGAGCCGGGCCTAGCGGGGGCCATGAACACCGGGGAGCTGTTTTTT.

This rearrangement joins TRBV27 to TRBJ1-1, with 7 bases lining up with TRBD1. Germline trimming cut 5 bases from V and 3 bases from J; bases unmatched to any gene: 3. This CDR3 comprises 13 residues. Germline lookup yields CDR1 MNHEY and CDR2 SMNVEV (reference sequence). The CDR3 protein is CASSPQGDTEAFF. DNA of the CDR3: TGTGCCAGCAGTCCGCAGGGGGACACTGAAGCTTTCTTT.

The chain recombines TRBV27 with TRBJ1-2, with TRBD1 matching 9 bases. The CDR3 is 14 residues long. CDR1 is MNHEY, CDR2 SMNVEV, per germline (reference sequence). The junction had 10 bases not matched to a gene; V was cut back by 6 bases and J by 8 bases. The CDR3: CASRPTGGASGYTF. CDR3 bases: TGTGCCAGCAGGCCTACAGGGGGCGCGTCGGGCTACACCTTC.

The chain joins TRBV11-2 to TRBJ2-3; D perhaps matches TRBD1 (6 bases). The V end lost 6 bases, the J end lost 7 bases, and 17 bases lay between the germline ends. The CDR3 runs to 14 residues. CDR1 is SGHAT, CDR2 FQNNGV, per germline. The DNA for the CDR3 is TGTGCCAGCAGTTCAATACAGGGAAGGAATACGCAGTATTTT. It specifies CASSSIQGRNTQYF.

This chain connects TRBV7-9 to TRBJ2-5, with a weak D call TRBD1 (5 bases). Germline V gene sequence: CDR1 SEHNR, CDR2 FQNEAQ (reference sequence). The ends were cut back, 3 bases at V and 5 bases at J, with 16 bases in the middle. The CDR3 sequence is 15 residues long. The CDR3 bases are TGTGCCAGCAGCTTTAGGCAGGGAAGATCGGAGACCCAGTACTTC. Amino acid sequence: CASSFRQGRSETQYF.